This TCR beta chain came from a study of cytomegalovirus exposure and HLA in healthy donors. Study-level results: Per a later analysis, HLA-associated TCR beta chains showed more clonal expansion than other, equally common TCR beta chains. Cytomegalovirus-associated status was assigned to 164 TCR beta chains.

The trim removed 6 bases at V and 1 base at J, leaving 2 bases unmatched. Germline V gives CDR1 MNHEY, CDR2 SVGAGI. The CDR3 has 14 residues. Notes on this clone: Its antigen is undetermined. The same CDR3 is also encoded by other DNA sequences in this sample.

The PCR made use of 60 Vbeta and 13 Jbeta primers. Using immunoSEQ multiplex PCR, the repertoire was profiled, and TCRdb retains in-frame clones only, with some absent. The sample lists roughly 82,000 clones; roughly four fifths were seen once. Sequenced material: PBMCs. The clonotype comes from a woman in her fifties or sixties in good health and CMV-seropositive. The rearrangement joins TRBV6-5 to TRBJ2-2, with 7 bases fitting TRBD1. This CDR3 reads CASSRQGNTGELFF. The DNA for the CDR3 is TGTGCCAGCAGCCGACAGGGGAACACCGGGGAGCTGTTTTTT.